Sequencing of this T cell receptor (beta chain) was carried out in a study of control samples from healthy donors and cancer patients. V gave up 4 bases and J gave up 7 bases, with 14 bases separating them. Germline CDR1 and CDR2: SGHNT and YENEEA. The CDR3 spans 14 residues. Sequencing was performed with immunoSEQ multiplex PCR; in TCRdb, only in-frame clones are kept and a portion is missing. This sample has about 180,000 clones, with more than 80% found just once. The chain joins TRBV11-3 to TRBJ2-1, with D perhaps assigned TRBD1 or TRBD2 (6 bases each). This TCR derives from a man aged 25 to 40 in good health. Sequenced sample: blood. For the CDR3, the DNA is TGTGCCAGCAGCTCCGATAGGGGGGTTAATGAGCAGTTCTTC. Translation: CASSSDRGVNEQFF.